This T cell receptor (beta chain) derives from a study of beta chain features in type 1 diabetes. Every donor had blood drawn once into heparin, around 120 mL on average. Study-wide results and limits: In all four CD4+ subsets, TCRB CDR3 length was significantly, moderately reduced in type 1 diabetes. Any HLA-type effect on TCRB rearrangement remained unresolved here.

Expressed TCRB transcripts were sequenced because the entire RNA isolate underwent reverse transcription. Assay used: immunoSEQ multiplex PCR; TCRdb lists only in-frame clones, some missing. The table records under 300,000 clones, 20% of them present only once. About this clone itself: The antigen remains undetermined.

The germline CDR1 and CDR2 sequences are MDHEN and SYDVKM. The CDR3 has 15 amino acids. The V gene end was trimmed by 5 bases and the J gene end by 5 bases; junction bases not matched to a gene: 11. The genes are TRBV28 and TRBJ2-5; 7 positions agree with TRBD1. This TCR came from a woman in her thirties or forties with type 1 diabetes. The source material was naive CD4+ T cells from blood. CDR3 in DNA: TGTGCCAGCAGTAGACAGAACAGGGGTCGCGAGACCCAGTACTTC. Translating gives CASSRQNRGRETQYF.